Listed here are 27 T cell receptor beta chains from one sample, sequenced in a study of blood T cell repertoires in COVID-19. TCRdb's copy holds only in-frame clones and misses some; the assay was immunoSEQ multiplex PCR. The sample carries 130,000 to 150,000 clones, around nine tenths recorded once. Sequenced: peripheral blood. These receptors were obtained from a man aged 45 to 65 with active or convalescent COVID-19.

In the case of this clone: Different DNA sequences within this sample yield the same CDR3. The V gene is TRBV7-3, the J gene TRBJ1-1, with 11 bases aligning to TRBD1. The CDR3 has 14 amino acids. CDR1 and CDR2 (germline): SGHTA, FQGTGA. The ends lost 5 bases at V and 5 bases at J; junction bases unmatched: 4. The CDR3 coding sequence is TGTGCCAGCAGCCCAGGGACAGGGGGAACTGAAGCTTTCTTT. Translation: CASSPGTGGTEAFF.

The chain couples TRBV9 to TRBJ2-2; TRBD2 agrees at 8 bases. In germline, CDR1 is SGDLS, CDR2 YYNGEE. CDR3 length: 18 residues. V was pared by 1 base and J by 0 bases, with 8 bases of the junction left unmatched. In nucleotides, the CDR3 is TGTGCCAGCAGCGTACCGGGCGGGCGGGAGGCGAACACCGGGGAGCTGTTTTTT. It translates to CASSVPGGREANTGELFF.

This sequence joins TRBV5-1 and TRBJ2-2; 11 bases are shared with TRBD2. In germline, CDR1 is SGHRS, CDR2 YFSETQ. The V segment lost 2 bases and the J segment 7 bases; nucleotides outside the gene matches: 7. The CDR3 is made up of 16 amino acids. The CDR3: CASSFSGRALGGELFF. DNA of the CDR3: TGCGCCAGCAGCTTTAGCGGGAGGGCCCTCGGCGGGGAGCTGTTTTTT.

The chain's CDR3 is CASGGQGGYGYTF. The CDR3 nucleotides are TGTGCCAGCGGGGGACAGGGAGGCTATGGCTACACCTTC. The chain carries TRBV28 and TRBJ1-2; TRBD1 agrees at 9 bases. The length of the CDR3 is 13 residues. V lost 8 bases to trimming and J lost 4 bases; unmatched junction nucleotides: 5. Germline V lookup: CDR1 MDHEN, CDR2 SYDVKM.

V is TRBV12-3 or TRBV12-4 and J is TRBJ2-7; D may be TRBD1 (6 bases). The CDR3 totals 12 residues. The V end lost 8 bases, the J end lost 1 base, and 9 bases lay between the germline ends. CDR3 sequence (DNA): TGTGCCAGCGCAGGGGTGTCCTACGAGCAGTACTTC. Encoded protein: CASAGVSYEQYF.

The chain links TRBV5-1 to TRBJ2-1; TRBD2 agrees at 10 bases. The CDR3 totals 15 residues. Germline V gives CDR1 SGHRS, CDR2 YFSETQ. Trimming took 2 bases from V and 4 from J; bases not matched to a gene: 3. The CDR3 protein is CASSLRGLAYNEQFF. DNA for the CDR3: TGCGCCAGCAGCTTAAGGGGACTAGCGTACAATGAGCAGTTCTTC.

The CDR3 spells CAISEAGDTNQPQHF. The CDR3 nucleotides read TGTGCCATCAGTGAGGCGGGGGACACCAATCAGCCCCAGCATTTT. The chain links TRBV10-3 to TRBJ1-5; the D gene is possibly TRBD1 (6 bases). V was clipped by 2 bases and J by 3 bases, with 11 bases between them. This CDR3 comprises 15 residues. The germline gives CDR1 ENHRY, CDR2 SYGVKD.

The chain combines TRBV9 with TRBJ1-6, with D possibly being TRBD1 (5 bases). The V and J ends lost 4 bases and 13 bases respectively, with 21 bases between them. CDR1 and CDR2 from the germline V gene are SGDLS and YYNGEE. This CDR3 comprises 15 residues. This CDR3 reads CASSRRGTFEDPLHF. In nucleotides, the CDR3 is TGTGCCAGCAGCCGACGGGGGACCTTCGAGGATCCCCTCCACTTT. Looking up the rest from reference TRBV9 and TRBJ1-6 gives the full variable domain: DSGVTQTPKHLITATGQRVTLRCSPRSGDLSVYWYQQSLDQGLQFLIQYYNGEERAKGNILERFSAQQFPDLHSELNLSSLELGDSALYFCASSRRGTFEDPLHFGNGTRLTVT.

The J gene is TRBJ1-5, the V gene TRBV5-6; D possibly corresponds to TRBD1 (6 bases). Germline assignment: CDR1 SGHDT and CDR2 YYEEEE. The CDR3 spans 17 residues. V gave up 2 bases and J gave up 0 bases, with 15 bases separating them. CDR3 protein: CASSFTGGGYSNQPQHF. The CDR3 DNA reads as TGTGCCAGCAGCTTCACAGGTGGGGGCTATAGCAATCAGCCCCAGCATTTT. Together with reference TRBV5-6 and TRBJ1-5, the CDR3 gives the full variable domain: DAGVTQSPTHLIKTRGQQVTLRCSPKSGHDTVSWYQQALGQGPQFIFQYYEEEERQRGNFPDRFSGHQFPNYSSELNVNALLLGDSALYLCASSFTGGGYSNQPQHFGDGTRLSIL.

J is TRBJ2-1 and V is TRBV7-3, with 16 bases matching TRBD2. CDR3 length: 19 amino acids. The germline V gene has CDR1 SGHTA and CDR2 FQGTGA. Losses at the gene ends were 4 bases for V and 0 bases for J; bases not matched to a gene: 6. The CDR3 loop reads CASSYTGTSGRASYNEQFF. As DNA, the CDR3 is TGTGCCAGCAGCTACACCGGGACTAGCGGGAGGGCCTCCTACAATGAGCAGTTCTTC.

V gene TRBV9 combines with J gene TRBJ2-1; 8 bases match TRBD2. Losses at the gene ends were 4 bases for V and 3 bases for J; bases not matched to a gene: 6. The CDR3 spans 15 residues. Germline CDR1 is SGDLS and CDR2 is YYNGEE. CDR3 nucleotide sequence: TGTGCCAGCAGCTCCGACGGGAGGGACTACAATGAGCAGTTCTTC. Its translation is CASSSDGRDYNEQFF.

The rearrangement links TRBV27 to TRBJ2-7; D perhaps matches TRBD2 (6 bases). Trimming took off 5 bases at V and 9 bases at J, with 20 bases between the two ends. This CDR3 has 14 amino acids. The germline V gene has CDR1 MNHEY and CDR2 SMNVEV (reference sequence). CDR3 residues: CASSPRESSAAQYF. The CDR3 bases are TGTGCCAGCAGTCCCCGGGAGTCGTCGGCGGCGCAGTACTTC.

V gene TRBV30 combines with J gene TRBJ2-1, with unresolved D. The V and J ends lost 2 bases and 7 bases respectively, with 15 bases between them. In germline, CDR1 is GTSNPN, CDR2 SVGIG (reference sequence). This CDR3 is 14 amino acids long. The CDR3 sequence: CAWSSKYWRNEQFF. CDR3 in DNA: TGTGCCTGGAGTTCCAAATACTGGCGGAATGAGCAGTTCTTC.

The chain combines TRBV30 with TRBJ1-5; TRBD1 might be the D (5 bases). V was trimmed by 0 bases and J by 4 bases, leaving 16 bases between them. Looked up from germline, CDR1 is GTSNPN and CDR2 is SVGIG (reference sequence). This CDR3 spans 16 amino acids. The CDR3 DNA reads TGTGCCTGGAGTGTAAGCGGCCAGCGGGGGAATCAGCCCCAGCATTTT. Translating it yields CAWSVSGQRGNQPQHF.

This clone was recorded a few times. The chain uses TRBV6-5 and TRBJ2-1, with a weak D call TRBD2 (6 bases). Germline-derived CDR1 and CDR2 are MNHEY and SVGAGI. The CDR3 has 15 residues. V shed 10 bases and J shed 0 bases, with 16 bases lying between them. Here the CDR3 reads CATRASAASYNEQFF. In DNA, the CDR3 is TGTGCCACCAGAGCTAGCGCGGCCTCCTACAATGAGCAGTTCTTC.

In this sample, this clone turned up once. CDR3 sequence (DNA): TGTGCCAGCAAAGACAGGGGGCAGTCAGATACGCAGTATTTT. It encodes CASKDRGQSDTQYF. This chain uses TRBV28 with TRBJ2-3; 10 positions match TRBD1. Germline V lookup: CDR1 MDHEN, CDR2 SYDVKM. The CDR3 runs to 14 residues. Trimming removed 7 bases from V and 4 bases from J; junction bases left unmatched: 5. The whole variable domain, remainder taken from reference TRBV28 and TRBJ2-3, is DVKVTQSSRYLVKRTGEKVFLECVQDMDHENMFWYRQDPGLGLRLIYFSYDVKMKEKGDIPEGYSVSREKKERFSLILESASTNQTSMYLCASKDRGQSDTQYFGPGTRLTVL.

This rearrangement joins TRBV9 to TRBJ2-1, with a tentative D call TRBD2 (6 bases). Per the germline V gene, CDR1 is SGDLS and CDR2 is YYNGEE. V lost 0 bases and J 2 bases, leaving 9 bases between the germline ends. This CDR3 spans 15 amino acids. CDR3 region: CASSVVSGPYNEQFF. The CDR3 DNA is TGTGCCAGCAGCGTAGTTAGCGGCCCCTACAATGAGCAGTTCTTC.

In DNA, the CDR3 is TGTGCCAGCTCACCACGGATTGACTTGGGAGGAACTTACTCTGGAAACACCATATATTTT. Translating gives CASSPRIDLGGTYSGNTIYF. The J gene is TRBJ1-3, the V gene TRBV18; D is ambiguous. The CDR3 sequence is 20 residues long. Per germline, CDR1 KGHSH and CDR2 LQKENI. With 1 base removed from V and 0 bases from J, the gap between germline ends came to 22 bases.

V is TRBV4-2 and J is TRBJ2-7; 9 bases are shared with TRBD2. Germline CDR1 and CDR2: LGHNA and YNFKEQ. The junction had 4 bases not matched to a gene; V was cut back by 4 bases and J by 0 bases. This CDR3 is 15 amino acids long. The CDR3 nucleotides are TGTGCCAGCAGCCGACTAGCGGAGAGCTCCTACGAGCAGTACTTC. Protein product: CASSRLAESSYEQYF.

The rearrangement uses TRBV18 and TRBJ2-7; TRBD1 agrees at 7 bases. The trim removed 0 bases at V and 6 bases at J, leaving 8 bases unmatched. Germline V lookup: CDR1 KGHSH, CDR2 LQKENI. The CDR3 loop spans 15 amino acids. CDR3 sequence (DNA): TGTGCCAGCTCACCACCAGGGGGCGCCCCCCCCGAGCAGTACTTC. Amino acids: CASSPPGGAPPEQYF.

J is TRBJ1-1 and V is TRBV28; possible D gene TRBD1, 5 bases. The CDR3 has 14 amino acids. Germline values: CDR1 MDHEN, CDR2 SYDVKM. Trimming pared 2 bases from V and 0 bases from J, leaving 7 bases between. CDR3: CASSLQQVNTEAFF. The CDR3 nucleotides read TGTGCCAGCAGTTTACAACAGGTGAACACTGAAGCTTTCTTT.

The chain uses TRBV9 and TRBJ1-5, with TRBD1 matching 7 bases. The V gene's germline CDR1 is SGDLS and CDR2 YYNGEE. V gave up 4 bases and J gave up 4 bases; unmatched junction bases: 2. CDR3 length: 13 residues. The CDR3 DNA sequence: TGTGCCAGCAGCTTGACAGGGAATCAGCCCCAGCATTTT. It is translated as CASSLTGNQPQHF.

The chain has TRBV27 and TRBJ2-7, with no clear D. The length of the CDR3 is 14 residues. Germline loops: CDR1 MNHEY, CDR2 SMNVEV (reference sequence). V was clipped by 0 bases and J by 0 bases, with 6 bases between them. The CDR3 sequence: CASSLSRVSYEQYF. CDR3 nucleotides: TGTGCCAGCAGTTTATCAAGAGTCTCCTACGAGCAGTACTTC.

This chain links TRBV11-2 with TRBJ2-7, with 7 bases aligning to TRBD1. This CDR3 has 15 residues. CDR1 is SGHAT, CDR2 FQNNGV, per germline. J lost 2 bases, V lost 0 bases, and 4 bases had no gene match. The CDR3 protein is CASSLERGLTYEQYF. Here the CDR3 DNA reads TGTGCCAGCAGCTTAGAGAGGGGGCTTACCTACGAGCAGTACTTC. The complete variable domain, with remaining parts taken from reference TRBV11-2 and TRBJ2-7, reads EAGVAQSPRYKIIEKRQSVAFWCNPISGHATLYWYQQILGQGPKLLIQFQNNGVVDDSQLPKDRFSAERLKGVDSTLKIQPAKLEDSAVYLCASSLERGLTYEQYFGPGTRLTVT.

In its sample, this clone was seen a few times. The V and J genes are TRBV19 and TRBJ2-1; tentatively, D is TRBD2 (5 bases). Germline CDR1 is LNHDA and CDR2 is SQIVND (reference sequence). This CDR3 has 16 residues. V was clipped by 5 bases and J by 1 base, with 15 bases between them. CDR3 in amino acids: CASSLTRISSYNEQFF. The CDR3 nucleotides read TGTGCCAGTAGTCTCACTAGAATCAGTTCCTACAATGAGCAGTTCTTC.

CDR3 nucleotides: TGTGCCAGCAGTGAATCGGGCAGGGGGCATCAGCCCCAGCATTTT. This sequence encodes CASSESGRGHQPQHF. The J gene is TRBJ1-5, the V gene TRBV2; 8 bases match TRBD1. Germline CDR1 and CDR2: SNHLY and FYNNEI. This CDR3 is built from 15 residues. The trim removed 2 bases at V and 5 bases at J, leaving 5 bases unmatched.

The rearrangement uses TRBV19 and TRBJ1-2, with 7 bases matching TRBD1. V was clipped by 7 bases and J by 4 bases; unmatched bases: 6. CDR3 length equals 13 residues. The germline gives CDR1 LNHDA, CDR2 SQIVND (reference sequence). The CDR3 protein is CASTGQKFYGYTF. In nucleotides, the CDR3 is TGTGCCAGTACGGGACAGAAGTTCTATGGCTACACCTTC.